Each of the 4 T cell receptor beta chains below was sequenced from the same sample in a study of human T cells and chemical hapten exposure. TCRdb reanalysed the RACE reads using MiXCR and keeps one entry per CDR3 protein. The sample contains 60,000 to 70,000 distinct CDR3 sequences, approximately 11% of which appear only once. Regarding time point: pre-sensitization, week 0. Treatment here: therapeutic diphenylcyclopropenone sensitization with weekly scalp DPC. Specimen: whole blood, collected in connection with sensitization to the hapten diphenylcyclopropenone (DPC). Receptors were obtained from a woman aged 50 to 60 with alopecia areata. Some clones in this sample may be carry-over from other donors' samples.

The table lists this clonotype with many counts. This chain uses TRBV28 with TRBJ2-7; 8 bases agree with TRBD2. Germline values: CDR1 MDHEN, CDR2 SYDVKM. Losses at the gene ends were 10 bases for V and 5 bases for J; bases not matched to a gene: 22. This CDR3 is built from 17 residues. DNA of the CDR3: TGTGCCATCACGCCAAACATAGCGGGGACGACACCCGACGAGCAGTACTTC. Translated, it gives CAITPNIAGTTPDEQYF.

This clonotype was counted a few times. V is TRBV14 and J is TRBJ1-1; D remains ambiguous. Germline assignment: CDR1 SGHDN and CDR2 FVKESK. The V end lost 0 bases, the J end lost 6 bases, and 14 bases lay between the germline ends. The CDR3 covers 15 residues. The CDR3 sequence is CASSQDIGSIAEAFF. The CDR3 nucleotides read TGTGCCAGCAGCCAAGATATCGGGAGTATTGCTGAAGCTTTCTTT.

The CDR3 loop reads CASSFTGSGRKTQYF. As DNA, the CDR3 is TGTGCCAGCAGTTTTACAGGTAGCGGGAGGAAGACCCAGTACTTC. The J gene is TRBJ2-5, the V gene TRBV12-3 or TRBV12-4, with 10 bases fitting TRBD2. With 3 bases clipped from V and 6 bases from J, the junction kept 7 bases outside the gene matches. The CDR3 is 15 residues long.

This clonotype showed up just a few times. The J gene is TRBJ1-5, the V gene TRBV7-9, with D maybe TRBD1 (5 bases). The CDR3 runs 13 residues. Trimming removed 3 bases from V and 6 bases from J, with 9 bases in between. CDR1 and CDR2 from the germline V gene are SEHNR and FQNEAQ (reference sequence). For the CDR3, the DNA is TGTGCCAGCAGCTTCTTCGGGACTCAGCCCCAGCATTTT. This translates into CASSFFGTQPQHF.